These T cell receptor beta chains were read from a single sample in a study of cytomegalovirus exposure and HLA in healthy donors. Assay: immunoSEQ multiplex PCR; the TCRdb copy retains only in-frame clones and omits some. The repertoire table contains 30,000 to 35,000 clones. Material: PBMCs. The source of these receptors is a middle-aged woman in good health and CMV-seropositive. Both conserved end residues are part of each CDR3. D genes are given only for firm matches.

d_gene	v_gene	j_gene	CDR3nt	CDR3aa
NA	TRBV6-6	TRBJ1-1	TGTGCCAGCAGTCCCCTTGGATGGGGGGAGACTGAAGCTTTCTTT	CASSPLGWGETEAFF
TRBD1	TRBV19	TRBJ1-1	TGTGCCAGTTCGGACAGGTTGAACACTGAAGCTTTCTTT	CASSDRLNTEAFF
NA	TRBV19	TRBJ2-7	TGTGCCAGTAACCGGGGGGCCGGGTCCTACGAGCAGTACTTC	CASNRGAGSYEQYF
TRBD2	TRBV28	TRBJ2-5	TGTGCCAGCGGGGGACTAGCGGGAGGAGAAGAGACCCAGTACTTC	CASGGLAGGEETQYF
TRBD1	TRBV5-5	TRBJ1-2	TGTGCCAGCAGTTTAGGGGGCGCCTATGGCTACACCTTC	CASSLGGAYGYTF
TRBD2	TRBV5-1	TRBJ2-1	TGCGCCAGCAGCTTGGGGCCGGGGAGGGGCAATGAGCAGTTCTTC	CASSLGPGRGNEQFF
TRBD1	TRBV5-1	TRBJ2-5	TGCGCCAGCAGCTGGCGGGGACAGGGACAAGAGACCCAGTACTTC	CASSWRGQGQETQYF
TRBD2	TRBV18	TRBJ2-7	TGTGCCAGCTCACCACCGAGCGGGAGGGCCCGTGAGCAGTACTTC	CASSPPSGRAREQYF
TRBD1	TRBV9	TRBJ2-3	TGTGCCAGCAGCGCCGCCGGGACAGGGGACGATACGCAGTATTTT	CASSAAGTGDDTQYF
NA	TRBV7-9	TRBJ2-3	TGTGCCAGCAGCACATACCTAGATTTCACAGATACGCAGTATTTT	CASSTYLDFTDTQYF
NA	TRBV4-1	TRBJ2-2	TGCGCCAGCGGAGGATACACCGGGGAGCTGTTTTTT	CASGGYTGELFF
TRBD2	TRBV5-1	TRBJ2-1	TGCGCCAGCAGCTTGAGCGGGAGGGCCGGGAATGAGCAGTTCTTC	CASSLSGRAGNEQFF
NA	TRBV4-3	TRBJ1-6	TGCGCCAGCAGCCAAGAGGCCCAGGGAACACCCCTCCACTTT	CASSQEAQGTPLHF
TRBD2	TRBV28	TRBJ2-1	TGTGCCAGCAGTCCGGGAGGGCCTTTGAATGAGCAGTTCTTC	CASSPGGPLNEQFF
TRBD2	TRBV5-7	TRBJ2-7	TGTGCCAGCAGCTTGGTAGCGGGAGGCCTTTCACTTGCCTACGAGCAGTACTTC	CASSLVAGGLSLAYEQYF
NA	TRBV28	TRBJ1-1	TGTGCCAGCAGTTCGCTGCGGAACACTGAAGCTTTCTTT	CASSSLRNTEAFF
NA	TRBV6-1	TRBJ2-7	TGTGCCAGCAGTGAAGGCGGCGGAGGCTACGAGCAGTACTTC	CASSEGGGGYEQYF
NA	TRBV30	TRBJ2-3	TGTGCCTGGAGTTGGATCTGGGACTGGAACACAGATACGCAGTATTTT	CAWSWIWDWNTDTQYF
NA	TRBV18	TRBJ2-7	TGTGCCAGCTCACCAATAGCAGAGCAGCCGCAGTACTTC	CASSPIAEQPQYF
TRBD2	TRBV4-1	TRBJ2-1	TGCGCCAGCAGCCTCCGCGCGGGAGGGCACAATGAGCAGTTCTTC	CASSLRAGGHNEQFF
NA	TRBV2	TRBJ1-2	TGTGCCAGCAGTCCCGATCAGATTTCCTATGGCTACACCTTC	CASSPDQISYGYTF
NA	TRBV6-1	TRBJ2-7	TGTGCCAGCAGCGTCTCCGGACAGCCCTACGAGCAGTACTTC	CASSVSGQPYEQYF
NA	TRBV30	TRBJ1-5	TGTGCCTGGAGTGTAAGGAGGGGAGGAGTCAATCAGCCCCAGCATTTT	CAWSVRRGGVNQPQHF
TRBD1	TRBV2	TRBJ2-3	TGTGCCAGCAGTGACTCAGGCACAGGGGCGGATACGCAGTATTTT	CASSDSGTGADTQYF
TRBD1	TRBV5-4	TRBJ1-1	TGTGCCAGCAGCCTCCGGACAGGGGCGGATACTGAAGCTTTCTTT	CASSLRTGADTEAFF
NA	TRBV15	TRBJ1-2	TGTGCCACCAGCAGGGGGGGACCCCAGGTCCGGGGCTACACCTTC	CATSRGGPQVRGYTF
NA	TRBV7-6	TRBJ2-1	TGTGCCAGCAGCCCTAGCCGAGCGGGCTATGAGCAGTTCTTC	CASSPSRAGYEQFF
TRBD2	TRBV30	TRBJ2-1	TGTGCCTGGACAGGCCGACTAGCGGGAGGGCCGGGGTTCTTC	CAWTGRLAGGPGFF
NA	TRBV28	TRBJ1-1	TGTGCCAGCAGCCTCCCTATGAACACTGAAGCTTTCTTT	CASSLPMNTEAFF
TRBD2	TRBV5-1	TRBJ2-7	TGCGCCAGCCCTGCGGACAGCGGGAGTAGGAGCGCCTACGAGCAGTACTTC	CASPADSGSRSAYEQYF
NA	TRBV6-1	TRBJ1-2	TGTGCCAGCAGTGAAGGACAAGTCTATGGCTACACCTTC	CASSEGQVYGYTF
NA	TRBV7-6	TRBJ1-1	TGTGCCAGCAGCTTAGTAGGGGTGAACACTGAAGCTTTCTTT	CASSLVGVNTEAFF
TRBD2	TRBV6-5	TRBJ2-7	TGTGCCAGCAGTTTGGGGGGAGCGGGAGCCTACGAGCAGTACTTC	CASSLGGAGAYEQYF
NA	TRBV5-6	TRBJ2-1	TGTGCAGCAGCCCGGGGGAGGCGGAGGAGCTCCTACAATGAGCAGTTCTTC	CAAARGRRRSSYNEQFF
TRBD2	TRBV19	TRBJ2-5	TGTGCCAGTAGGCCCAGACTAGCGGGAGGGCGGGAGACCCAGTACTTC	CASRPRLAGGRETQYF
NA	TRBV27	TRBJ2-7	TGTGCCAGCAGTTTATCCGGAGGGGGCCATATAGACTACGAGCAGTACTTC	CASSLSGGGHIDYEQYF
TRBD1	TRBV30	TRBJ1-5	TGTGCCTGGAGCGGGGACAGGGGGATAGCCAATCAGCCCCAGCATTTT	CAWSGDRGIANQPQHF
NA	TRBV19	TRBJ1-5	TGTGCCAGTAGTATCAGGGCGGAAAATCAGCCCCAGCATTTT	CASSIRAENQPQHF
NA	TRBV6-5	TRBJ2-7	TGTGCCAGCAGTTACCCTGACAGTTCAGAGCAGTACTTC	CASSYPDSSEQYF
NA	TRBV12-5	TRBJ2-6	TGTGCTAGTGGTTCATCCAGCGGGTCTGGGGCCAACGTCCTGACTTTC	CASGSSSGSGANVLTF
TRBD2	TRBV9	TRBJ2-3	TGTGCCAGCAGCTTCTTGGGACTAGCGGGAGTCACAGATACGCAGTATTTT	CASSFLGLAGVTDTQYF
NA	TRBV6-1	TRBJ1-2	TGTGCCAGCAGTCCTGACCTGGGGGGACCCTATGGCTACACCTTC	CASSPDLGGPYGYTF
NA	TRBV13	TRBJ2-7	TGTGCCAGCAGCTCGACTATAACCTACGAGCAGTACTTC	CASSSTITYEQYF
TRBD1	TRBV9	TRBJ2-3	TGTGCCAGCAGCGTAGGACAGGGGGCAGATACGCAGTATTTT	CASSVGQGADTQYF
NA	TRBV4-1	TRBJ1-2	TGCGCCAGCAGCCACCCTTCGGGGGGCGGGGGTGGCTACACCTTC	CASSHPSGGGGGYTF
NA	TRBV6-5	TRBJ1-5	TGTGCCAGCAAATCGAGCCTCAATCAGCCCCAGCATTTT	CASKSSLNQPQHF
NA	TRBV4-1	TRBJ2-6	TGCGCCAGCAGCCCCGCGGTCGGGGCCAACGTCCTGACTTTC	CASSPAVGANVLTF
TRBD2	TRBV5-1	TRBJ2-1	TGCGCCAGCAGCCGCCGACTAGCGGGAGAACACAATGAGCAGTTCTTC	CASSRRLAGEHNEQFF
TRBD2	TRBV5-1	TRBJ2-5	TGCGCCAGCAGCTTGGGGGGAGGGATAATGGAGACCCAGTACTTC	CASSLGGGIMETQYF
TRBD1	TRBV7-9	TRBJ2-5	TGTGCCAGCAGCTCATGGACAGGGGAGACCCAGTACTTC	CASSSWTGETQYF